This T cell receptor (beta chain) was documented in a study of blood T cell repertoires in COVID-19. In the study overall: The origin of the acute and convalescent COVID-19 samples was the United States, Italy and Spain. The analysed material was cDNA or gDNA that came from T cells, B-cell-depleted T cells, or PBMCs.

V gave up 4 bases and J gave up 1 base; unmatched junction bases: 6. The CDR3 extends over 18 amino acids. CDR1 is SGHVS, CDR2 FQNEAQ, per germline. Authors' data handling: Scientists estimated how many nucleated cells there were by amplifying reference gene primers. Assay: immunoSEQ multiplex PCR; the TCRdb copy retains only in-frame clones and omits some. The D gene and trimming were derived from the DNA, and the V and J assignments and clone size from that table. Of about 59,000 clones in the sample, around four fifths are singletons; the top ten hold 18%. V and J are TRBV7-8 and TRBJ2-6; 11 nucleotides agree with TRBD2. The receptor was isolated from a woman between 50 and 59 years old with active or convalescent COVID-19. Material: peripheral blood. The chain's CDR3 is CASSSLAGGRSGANVLTF. CDR3 nucleotide sequence: TGTGCCAGCAGCTCGCTAGCGGGAGGCCGGTCTGGGGCCAACGTCCTGACTTTC.